These 32 T cell receptor beta chains came from one sample sequenced in a study of radiotherapy plus CTLA-4 blockade in lung cancer. Assay: immunoSEQ multiplex PCR; the TCRdb copy retains only in-frame clones and omits some. The repertoire holds 60,000 to 70,000 clones, with 79% as singletons. The sample was peripheral blood, taken from a patient treated with radiotherapy plus ipilimumab. Receptors originate from a human donor with non-small cell lung cancer who had a complete response to radiotherapy plus ipilimumab.

This clone was picked up a small number of times. The chain is built from TRBV2 and TRBJ2-5; D is perhaps TRBD1 (7 bases). In germline, CDR1 is SNHLY, CDR2 FYNNEI. V was pared by 1 base and J by 5 bases, with 11 bases between. The length of the CDR3 is 14 residues. The CDR3 DNA is TGTGCCAGCAGTGAAGTTTCAGGGGGGGAGACCCAGTACTTC. Translated: CASSEVSGGETQYF.

The rearrangement joins TRBV2 to TRBJ2-5; D is perhaps TRBD1 (5 bases). V lost 2 bases and J lost 4, with 8 bases in between. This CDR3 contains 13 residues. CDR1 and CDR2 from the germline V gene are SNHLY and FYNNEI. The CDR3 protein is CASSEIRAETQYF. In DNA form, the CDR3 reads TGTGCCAGCAGTGAAATCAGGGCAGAGACCCAGTACTTC.

In this sample, this clone turned up a few times. The rearrangement joins TRBV10-3 to TRBJ2-3; 9 nucleotides agree with TRBD2. The J segment lost 3 bases and the V segment lost 3 bases, leaving 10 bases of the junction unmatched. CDR1 and CDR2 (germline): ENHRY, SYGVKD. The CDR3 runs 17 residues. The CDR3 coding sequence is TGTGCCATCAGTGACGGCGCTGCGGGAGGGCAGACAGATACGCAGTATTTT. It encodes CAISDGAAGGQTDTQYF.

The chain recombines TRBV9 with TRBJ1-2, with TRBD1 as a possible D gene (5 bases). Trimming left V 0 bases short and J 8 bases short, with 8 bases between. This CDR3 has 12 amino acids. Germline V gene lookup returns CDR1 SGDLS and CDR2 YYNGEE. The DNA of the CDR3 is TGTGCCAGCAGCGTAGAGGGGTTCGGCTACACCTTC. Its translation is CASSVEGFGYTF.

The chain is built from TRBV19 and TRBJ2-1; the D gene is possibly TRBD1 (5 bases). Germline loops: CDR1 LNHDA, CDR2 SQIVND (reference sequence). Trimming removed 10 bases at V and 1 base at J, with 17 bases between. This CDR3 region has 15 residues. The CDR3 reads CATRVSRVSYNEQFF. The CDR3 DNA sequence: TGTGCCACCAGGGTGTCCAGGGTATCCTACAATGAGCAGTTCTTC.

The V call is TRBV27, the J call TRBJ2-5, with TRBD2 matching over 9 bases. The CDR3 is made up of 17 amino acids. Germline CDR1 MNHEY, CDR2 SMNVEV (reference sequence). J was trimmed by 5 bases and V by 2 bases; bases with no gene match: 12. CDR3 DNA sequence: TGTGCCAGCAGTTTAGCCCCGTCTAGCGGGATCAGGGAGACCCAGTACTTC. Encoded protein: CASSLAPSSGIRETQYF.

This clone was counted a single time. This chain connects TRBV5-6 to TRBJ2-3; a possible D gene is TRBD1 (6 bases). Germline lookup yields CDR1 SGHDT and CDR2 YYEEEE. The CDR3 extends over 16 amino acids. Trimming removed 0 bases from V and 8 bases from J, with 19 bases in between. CDR3 sequence reads: CASSLAFNRDTVTQYF. The CDR3 coding sequence is TGTGCCAGCAGCTTGGCTTTCAACAGGGACACGGTTACGCAGTATTTT.

The sample holds one count of this clone. The gene calls are TRBV11-3 and TRBJ2-3, with 7 bases matching TRBD2. CDR3 size: 15 residues. V lost 2 bases and J lost 3; bases outside the gene matches: 5. The germline gives CDR1 SGHNT, CDR2 YENEEA. The CDR3 loop is CASSLREGRTDTQYF. In DNA form, the CDR3 reads TGTGCCAGCAGCTTAAGGGAGGGTCGAACAGATACGCAGTATTTT.

The rearrangement uses TRBV7-2 and TRBJ2-2; no firm D call. The V end lost 4 bases, the J end lost 4 bases, and 10 bases lay between the germline ends. Germline V gene lookup returns CDR1 SGHTA and CDR2 FQGNSA. This CDR3 is built from 14 residues. CDR3: CASSSLMVTGELFF. In nucleotides, the CDR3 is TGTGCCAGCAGCTCCCTGATGGTCACCGGGGAGCTGTTTTTT.

The chain employs TRBV30 and TRBJ2-7; 10 bases line up with TRBD1. V dropped 2 bases and J dropped 1; count of bases not matched to a gene: 14. Germline assignment: CDR1 GTSNPN and CDR2 SVGIG (reference sequence). The CDR3 is made up of 18 amino acids. Here the CDR3 reads CAWSPVPGQGPGSYEQYF. The CDR3 coding sequence is TGTGCCTGGAGTCCCGTCCCGGGACAGGGGCCAGGATCCTACGAGCAGTACTTC. Drawing the rest from reference TRBV30 and TRBJ2-7, the complete variable domain is SQTIHQWPATLVQPVGSPLSLECTVEGTSNPNLYWYRQAAGRGLQLLFYSVGIGQISSEVPQNLSASRPQDRQFILSSKKLLLSDSGFYLCAWSPVPGQGPGSYEQYFGPGTRLTVT.

This chain links TRBV18 with TRBJ2-6; D is unclear. This CDR3 spans 16 amino acids. V lost 5 bases and J 1 base, leaving 12 bases between the germline ends. The germline gives CDR1 KGHSH, CDR2 LQKENI. The CDR3 sequence is CASSGVVSSGANVLTF. CDR3 nucleotides: TGTGCCAGCTCAGGAGTTGTGTCATCTGGGGCCAACGTCCTGACTTTC.

The rearrangement joins TRBV2 to TRBJ1-2; D gene ambiguous. Trimming left V 8 bases short and J 7 bases short, with 20 bases between. CDR1 SNHLY and CDR2 FYNNEI come from the germline V gene. The CDR3 has 14 residues. CDR3 coding DNA: TGTGCCAGCGAAGTGGGTACAGAGATATCTGGCTACACCTTC. Its protein product is CASEVGTEISGYTF.

This clone has a single count. The J gene is TRBJ2-1, the V gene TRBV5-1, with 11 bases identical to TRBD2. Trimming took 1 base from V and 10 from J; bases not matched to a gene: 16. The CDR3 extends over 18 amino acids. CDR1 is SGHRS and CDR2 is YFSETQ in the germline V gene. The CDR3 region is CASSLRNLPGLAVYEQFF. The CDR3 DNA reads as TGCGCCAGCAGCTTGAGGAATTTACCGGGACTAGCGGTCTACGAGCAGTTCTTC. Complete variable domain (other parts from reference TRBV5-1 and TRBJ2-1): KAGVTQTPRYLIKTRGQQVTLSCSPISGHRSVSWYQQTPGQGLQFLFEYFSETQRNKGNFPGRFSGRQFSNSRSEMNVSTLELGDSALYLCASSLRNLPGLAVYEQFFGPGTRLTVL.

V and J are TRBV18 and TRBJ2-5; D is possibly TRBD1 (5 bases). This CDR3 region has 14 residues. The germline CDR1 and CDR2 sequences are KGHSH and LQKENI. Trimming removed 5 bases at V and 5 bases at J, with 15 bases between. The CDR3 bases are TGTGCCAGCTCAAAGACAGCCCCCCACGAGACCCAGTACTTC. Protein: CASSKTAPHETQYF.

The V call is TRBV5-1, the J call TRBJ2-7, with TRBD1 matching 8 bases. Germline V lookup: CDR1 SGHRS, CDR2 YFSETQ. The CDR3 extends over 17 amino acids. Losses at the gene ends were 2 bases for V and 5 bases for J; bases not matched to a gene: 15. The CDR3 region has the DNA TGCGCCAGCAGCTTATGGGAGACAGGGGCCCCGTTCCACGAGCAGTACTTC. It specifies CASSLWETGAPFHEQYF.

The rearrangement joins TRBV10-1 to TRBJ2-7, with a weak D call TRBD2 (7 bases). This CDR3 comprises 14 residues. V lost 2 bases and J 5 bases, leaving 13 bases between the germline ends. Germline V CDR1 and CDR2: WNHNN, SYGVQD (reference sequence). CDR3 DNA sequence: TGCGCCAGCAGTGAGGGGGGGGGCGCGGACGAGCAGTACTTC. The encoded protein is CASSEGGGADEQYF.

V usage is TRBV11-2 and J usage is TRBJ2-7, with D possibly TRBD1 on 5 matching bases. The CDR3 is 15 amino acids. V lost 1 base to trimming and J lost 2 bases, with 12 bases between them. Germline CDR1 and CDR2: SGHAT and FQNNGV. Here the CDR3 reads CASSLVGVLAYEQYF. The DNA of the CDR3 is TGTGCCAGCAGCTTAGTAGGGGTCTTGGCCTACGAGCAGTACTTC. The variable domain in full, with the rest retrieved from reference TRBV11-2 and TRBJ2-7, is EAGVAQSPRYKIIEKRQSVAFWCNPISGHATLYWYQQILGQGPKLLIQFQNNGVVDDSQLPKDRFSAERLKGVDSTLKIQPAKLEDSAVYLCASSLVGVLAYEQYFGPGTRLTVT.

The genes are TRBV15 and TRBJ1-2; 9 nucleotides match TRBD1. The CDR3 runs to 16 residues. With 3 bases clipped from V and 2 bases from J, the junction kept 7 bases outside the gene matches. Germline values: CDR1 LNHNV, CDR2 YYDKDF (reference sequence). The CDR3 sequence is CATSSLPGTGNYGYTF. Here the CDR3 DNA reads TGTGCCACCAGCAGCCTCCCCGGGACAGGGAACTATGGCTACACCTTC. Filled out from reference TRBV15 and TRBJ1-2, the complete variable domain reads DAMVIQNPRYQVTQFGKPVTLSCSQTLNHNVMYWYQQKSSQAPKLLFHYYDKDFNNEADTPDNFQSRRPNTSFCFLDIRSPGLGDTAMYLCATSSLPGTGNYGYTFGSGTRLTVV.

The chain uses TRBV19 and TRBJ2-7; D gene ambiguous. Trimming took off 2 bases at V and 4 bases at J, with 9 bases between the two ends. This CDR3 is built from 13 residues. Germline V gene lookup returns CDR1 LNHDA and CDR2 SQIVND (reference sequence). CDR3 protein: CASSITGGYEQYF. The DNA of the CDR3 is TGTGCCAGTAGTATAACGGGCGGTTACGAGCAGTACTTC.

CDR3 amino acids: CASASSNYGYTF. As DNA, the CDR3 is TGTGCTAGTGCCTCTTCTAACTATGGCTACACCTTC. The J gene is TRBJ1-2, the V gene TRBV12-5; no firm D call. The CDR3 consists of 12 residues. Germline V CDR1 and CDR2: LGHNT, FRNRAP. Trimming left V 7 bases short and J 0 bases short, with 6 bases between. The full variable domain, with the rest looked up from reference TRBV12-5 and TRBJ1-2, is DARVTQTPRHKVTEMGQEVTMRCQPILGHNTVFWYRQTMMQGLELLAYFRNRAPLDDSGMPKDRFSAEMPDATLATLKIQPSEPRDSAVYFCASASSNYGYTFGSGTRLTVV.

The rearrangement links TRBV27 to TRBJ1-3, with 7 positions matching TRBD1. The germline V gene encodes CDR1 MNHEY and CDR2 SMNVEV (reference sequence). V was clipped by 5 bases and J by 3 bases; unmatched bases: 7. The CDR3 has 15 residues. CDR3 in amino acids: CASSPSGQVGNTIYF. DNA for the CDR3: TGTGCCAGCAGTCCCTCCGGACAGGTTGGAAACACCATATATTTT.

The chain employs TRBV5-6 and TRBJ2-4; D not resolved. The CDR3 covers 15 residues. The V end lost 4 bases, the J end lost 0 bases, and 11 bases lay between the germline ends. The germline V gene encodes CDR1 SGHDT and CDR2 YYEEEE. The CDR3 loop is CASSEVGQAKNIQYF. The CDR3 DNA reads as TGTGCCAGCAGCGAGGTTGGTCAAGCCAAAAACATTCAGTACTTC.

The V gene is TRBV29-1, the J gene TRBJ1-1; D uncertain. Germline V gene lookup returns CDR1 SQVTM and CDR2 ANQGSEA. V was trimmed by 2 bases and J by 3 bases, leaving 7 bases between them. The CDR3 has 12 residues. CDR3 nucleotide sequence: TGCAGCGTTGAAAGTGGGTACACTGAAGCTTTCTTT. As protein: CSVESGYTEAFF.

This clone was seen more than once but under ten times. The J gene is TRBJ2-1, the V gene TRBV10-1, with 12 positions matching TRBD2. V shed 0 bases and J 12 bases; nucleotides not matched to a gene: 6. The CDR3 has 15 amino acids. Looked up from germline, CDR1 is WNHNN and CDR2 is SYGVQD (reference sequence). CDR3 sequence (DNA): TGCGCCAGCAGTGAGTCGGCTAGCGGGGGGGGTGCGCAGTTCTTC. Amino acid sequence: CASSESASGGGAQFF.

This clone was picked up many times. For the CDR3, the DNA is TGTGCCAGCAGTGACAGGGGGCACACTGAAGCTTTCTTT. It encodes CASSDRGHTEAFF. This chain joins TRBV6-1 and TRBJ1-1; 8 bases line up with TRBD1. This CDR3 is built from 13 residues. Trimming at V came to 3 bases and at J to 3 bases, leaving 0 bases not matched to a gene. Germline loops: CDR1 MNHNS, CDR2 SASEGT.

This sequence joins TRBV28 and TRBJ1-5; weak D call: TRBD1 (5 bases). The CDR3 consists of 16 residues. Germline CDR1 reads MDHEN; CDR2 reads SYDVKM. V was shortened by 5 bases and J by 0 bases, with 14 bases between the two germline ends. The CDR3 region has the DNA TGTGCCAGCAGTGCCTTGGGGGACCCTAGCAATCAGCCCCAGCATTTT. Amino acid sequence: CASSALGDPSNQPQHF.

This clone was counted a single time. The chain is built from TRBV7-9 and TRBJ1-4; D uncertain. Germline values: CDR1 SEHNR, CDR2 FQNEAQ (reference sequence). The V end was cut by 6 bases, the J end by 8 bases, with 16 bases between. This CDR3 has 14 residues. The CDR3 reads CASSSTLGMEKLFF. CDR3 coding DNA: TGTGCCAGCAGTTCGACATTGGGGATGGAAAAACTGTTTTTT.

The chain couples TRBV5-1 to TRBJ1-1, with D uncertain. V lost 1 base and J lost 4, with 11 bases in between. CDR3 length: 14 amino acids. Germline V gives CDR1 SGHRS, CDR2 YFSETQ. This CDR3 reads CASSLISGSTEAFF. The CDR3 nucleotides read TGCGCCAGCAGCTTGATCTCGGGGTCCACTGAAGCTTTCTTT.

The rearrangement uses TRBV9 and TRBJ2-2; 8 positions match TRBD2. From germline, CDR1 is SGDLS and CDR2 YYNGEE. The CDR3 length is 17 residues. V dropped 0 bases and J dropped 2; count of bases not matched to a gene: 6. The CDR3 sequence: CASSVESLAGNTGELFF. The CDR3 bases are TGTGCCAGCAGCGTAGAGTCCCTAGCGGGCAACACCGGGGAGCTGTTTTTT.

The chain carries TRBV6-6 and TRBJ2-2; possibly TRBD2 for D (6 bases). CDR3 size: 14 residues. Germline CDR1 MNHNY, CDR2 SVGAGI (reference sequence). V gave up 1 base and J gave up 4 bases, with 7 bases separating them. The CDR3 nucleotides are TGTGCCAGCAGTTACTTCGGGAGCACCGGGGAGCTGTTTTTT. Translating gives CASSYFGSTGELFF.

This rearrangement joins TRBV2 to TRBJ2-5; D remains ambiguous. The CDR3 length is 14 residues. Germline loops: CDR1 SNHLY, CDR2 FYNNEI. The V end was cut by 7 bases, the J end by 1 base, with 13 bases between. In DNA, the CDR3 is TGTGCCAGCACCCTTCTAGTTACCCAAGAGACCCAGTACTTC. Encoded protein: CASTLLVTQETQYF.

This chain connects TRBV6-6 to TRBJ1-3, with TRBD1 as a possible D gene (5 bases). The CDR3 runs to 15 residues. Germline V gene lookup returns CDR1 MNHNY and CDR2 SVGAGI (reference sequence). V shed 2 bases and J shed 8 bases, with 16 bases lying between them. This CDR3 is CASSYGGAGEDTIYF. DNA for the CDR3: TGTGCCAGCAGTTACGGCGGGGCGGGAGAAGACACCATATATTTT.